One and the same sample provided the 7 T cell receptor beta chains below, sequenced in a study of T-cell memory formation after mild COVID-19. TCRdb re-called the 5' RACE reads with MiXCR, one entry per CDR3 protein. Among 150,000 to 200,000 distinct CDR3 sequences listed, roughly 15% were seen once. Source material: PBMCs or a T cell subset sorted from them (not recorded which). These TCRs come from an adult woman who had mild COVID-19 (a few samples of this study predate the infection). Cell type and time point are not known.

The V gene is TRBV7-6, the J gene TRBJ2-2, with D unresolved. CDR1 SGHVS and CDR2 FNYEAQ come from the germline V gene. V shed 3 bases and J shed 9 bases, with 8 bases lying between them. The CDR3 spans 12 residues. The CDR3 sequence is CASSFQGRELFF. The CDR3 DNA reads as TGTGCCAGCAGCTTCCAAGGTCGGGAGCTGTTTTTT.

This clonotype was counted between two and nine times. One end of the junction varies from germline; a read error may be responsible. This chain joins TRBV7-7 and TRBJ2-1; D tentatively reads TRBD1 or TRBD2 (7 bases each). Germline V gives CDR1 SSHAT, CDR2 FNYEAQ (reference sequence). The CDR3 has 16 residues. This CDR3 reads CASSLAQGGSYNEQFF. In DNA, the CDR3 is TGTGCTAGCAGCTTAGCGCAGGGGGGGTCCTACAATGAGCAGTTCTTC.

The table lists this clonotype with a few counts. The chain recombines TRBV9 with TRBJ2-1; D unresolved. Looked up from germline, CDR1 is SGDLS and CDR2 is YYNGEE. V shed 0 bases and J shed 9 bases, with 7 bases lying between them. CDR3 size: 12 residues. The CDR3 protein is CASSVVTGEQFF. CDR3 nucleotides: TGTGCCAGCAGCGTAGTTACCGGTGAGCAGTTCTTC.

The gene calls are TRBV30 and TRBJ2-4, with D possibly matching TRBD2 (6 bases). CDR3 size: 16 residues. CDR1 GTSNPN and CDR2 SVGIG come from the germline V gene (reference sequence). V lost 0 bases and J lost 2, with 14 bases in between. This CDR3 reads CAWSVMWRESKNIQYF. The CDR3 bases are TGTGCCTGGAGTGTAATGTGGCGGGAATCCAAAAACATTCAGTACTTC.

This rearrangement joins TRBV12-5 to TRBJ2-7; perhaps TRBD1 as D (6 bases). CDR3 size: 15 residues. CDR1 is LGHNT, CDR2 FRNRAP, per germline. The germline V and J ends were trimmed by 1 base and 3 bases, with 13 bases remaining between them. CDR3 region: CASGLAGTYSYEQYF. CDR3 nucleotides: TGTGCTAGTGGTTTGGCCGGGACATACAGCTACGAGCAGTACTTC.

This clonotype turned up a few times. The gene calls are TRBV15 and TRBJ2-1, with 8 bases that match TRBD2. Trimming removed 0 bases from V and 4 bases from J; junction bases left unmatched: 8. The germline V gene has CDR1 LNHNV and CDR2 YYDKDF (reference sequence). This CDR3 contains 17 residues. CDR3 residues: CATSRDLSSGVYNEQFF. CDR3 nucleotides: TGTGCCACCAGCAGAGATCTAAGTAGCGGGGTTTACAATGAGCAGTTCTTC.

This clonotype was observed a handful of times. The V call is TRBV24-1, the J call TRBJ2-1, with 7 bases that match TRBD2. Trimming at V came to 3 bases and at J to 4 bases, leaving 8 bases not matched to a gene. CDR3 size: 16 residues. The germline V gene encodes CDR1 KGHDR and CDR2 SFDVKD. In DNA form, the CDR3 reads TGTGCCACCAGTGATCAAGCGGGACTGGTTTACAATGAGCAGTTCTTC. It codes for CATSDQAGLVYNEQFF.